This T cell receptor (beta chain) was sequenced during a study of T cell changes during pregnancy in multiple sclerosis. Libraries were prepared by immunoSEQ multiplex PCR; TCRdb keeps only in-frame clonotypes and omits some of them. The repertoire holds some 99,000 clones, with about 91% as singletons. This CDR3 comprises 13 residues. The germline gives CDR1 SQVTM, CDR2 ANQGSEA. Germline trimming cut 7 bases from V and 8 bases from J; bases unmatched to any gene: 8. The rearrangement joins TRBV29-1 to TRBJ1-2; TRBD1 matches at 12 bases. The TCR was taken from a female donor in good health, enrolled as a control in a pregnancy study. The specimen comprised peripheral blood, sampled after pregnancy. The CDR3 sequence is CSARDRGLGGYTF. CDR3 DNA sequence: TGCAGCGCTCGGGACAGGGGGCTCGGGGGCTACACCTTC.